The entry below describes one TCR beta chain. Its antigen is still unknown. The data stem from a study of T cell responses to AZD1222 COVID-19 vaccine. Notes on the study in general: All repertoire sampling was performed exclusively after the peak T cell response.

Germline loops: CDR1 KGHSH, CDR2 LQKENI. CDR3 length equals 15 residues. V shed 5 bases and J 7 bases; nucleotides not matched to a gene: 9. Clones were sequenced by immunoSEQ multiplex PCR, and TCRdb holds only the in-frame ones, with some missing. The profile shows 72,000 or so clones, 75% to 90% of them singletons. The chain is built from TRBV18 and TRBJ2-1; 9 nucleotides align to TRBD1. This clonotype was obtained from an adult in good health. The source was peripheral blood, collected on day 0 of AZD1222 vaccination. CDR3 coding DNA: TGTGCCAGCTCATCCCCCGGGACAGGGTCAAATGAGCAGTTCTTC. This encodes CASSSPGTGSNEQFF. Based on the CDR3 plus reference TRBV18 and TRBJ2-1, the full variable domain is NAGVMQNPRHLVRRRGQEARLRCSPMKGHSHVYWYRQLPEEGLKFMVYLQKENIIDESGMPKERFSAEFPKEGPSILRIQQVVRGDSAAYFCASSSPGTGSNEQFFGPGTRLTVL.